This T cell receptor beta chain comes out of a study of response to subunit inactivated influenza vaccine. MiXCR, run by TCRdb on the RT-PCR reads, gives a single entry per CDR3 protein. The table records more than 400,000 distinct CDR3 sequences, approximately 10% of them present only once. Trimming pared 9 bases from V and 1 base from J, leaving 12 bases between. The CDR3 sequence is 13 residues long. Germline V gives CDR1 WSHSY, CDR2 SAAADI. This chain joins TRBV10-2 and TRBJ1-1; D unresolved. This receptor was identified in a man aged 50 to 59 who received an inactivated influenza vaccine. The material sequenced was PBMCs from blood, taken roughly 48 days after vaccination. This CDR3 is CASVREPNTEAFF. The CDR3 DNA sequence: TGCGCCAGTGTGAGGGAACCGAACACTGAAGCTTTCTTT.